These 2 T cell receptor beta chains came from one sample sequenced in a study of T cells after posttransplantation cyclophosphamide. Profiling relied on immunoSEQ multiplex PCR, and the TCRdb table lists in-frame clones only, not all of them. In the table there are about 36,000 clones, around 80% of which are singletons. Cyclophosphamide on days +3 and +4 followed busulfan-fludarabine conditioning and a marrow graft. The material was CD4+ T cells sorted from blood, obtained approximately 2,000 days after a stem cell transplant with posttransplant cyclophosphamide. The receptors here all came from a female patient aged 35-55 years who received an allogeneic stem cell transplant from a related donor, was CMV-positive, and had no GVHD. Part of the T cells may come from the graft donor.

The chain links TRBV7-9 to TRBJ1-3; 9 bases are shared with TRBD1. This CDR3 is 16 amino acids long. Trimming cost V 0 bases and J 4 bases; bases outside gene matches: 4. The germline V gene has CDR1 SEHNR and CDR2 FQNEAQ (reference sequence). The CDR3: CASSLARTGAGNTIYF. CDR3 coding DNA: TGTGCCAGCAGCTTAGCTCGGACAGGGGCAGGAAACACCATATATTTT. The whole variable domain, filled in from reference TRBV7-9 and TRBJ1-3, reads DTGVSQNPRHKITKRGQNVTFRCDPISEHNRLYWYRQTLGQGPEFLTYFQNEAQLEKSRLLSDRFSAERPKGSFSTLEIQRTEQGDSAMYLCASSLARTGAGNTIYFGEGSWLTVV.

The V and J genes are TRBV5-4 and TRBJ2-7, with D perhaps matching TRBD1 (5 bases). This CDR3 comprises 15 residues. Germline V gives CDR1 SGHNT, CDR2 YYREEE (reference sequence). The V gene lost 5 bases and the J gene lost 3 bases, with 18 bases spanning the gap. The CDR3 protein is CASSRLRAGIYEQYF. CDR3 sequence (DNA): TGTGCCAGCAGTCGGCTACGGGCAGGGATCTACGAGCAGTACTTC.